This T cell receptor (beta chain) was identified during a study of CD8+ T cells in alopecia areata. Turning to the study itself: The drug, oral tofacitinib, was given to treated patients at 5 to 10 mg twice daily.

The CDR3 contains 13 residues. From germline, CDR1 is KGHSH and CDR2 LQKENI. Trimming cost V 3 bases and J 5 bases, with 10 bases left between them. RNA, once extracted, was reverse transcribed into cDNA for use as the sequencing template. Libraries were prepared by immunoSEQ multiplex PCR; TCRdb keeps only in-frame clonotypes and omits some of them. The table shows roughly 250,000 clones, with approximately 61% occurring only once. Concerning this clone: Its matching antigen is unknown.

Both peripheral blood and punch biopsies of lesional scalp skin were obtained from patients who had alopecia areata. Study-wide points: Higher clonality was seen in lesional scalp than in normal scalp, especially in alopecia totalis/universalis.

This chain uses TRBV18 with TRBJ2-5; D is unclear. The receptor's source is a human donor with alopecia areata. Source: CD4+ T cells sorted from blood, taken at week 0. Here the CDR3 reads CASSPGQVETQYF. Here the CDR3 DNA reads TGTGCCAGCTCACCTGGGCAAGTGGAGACCCAGTACTTC.